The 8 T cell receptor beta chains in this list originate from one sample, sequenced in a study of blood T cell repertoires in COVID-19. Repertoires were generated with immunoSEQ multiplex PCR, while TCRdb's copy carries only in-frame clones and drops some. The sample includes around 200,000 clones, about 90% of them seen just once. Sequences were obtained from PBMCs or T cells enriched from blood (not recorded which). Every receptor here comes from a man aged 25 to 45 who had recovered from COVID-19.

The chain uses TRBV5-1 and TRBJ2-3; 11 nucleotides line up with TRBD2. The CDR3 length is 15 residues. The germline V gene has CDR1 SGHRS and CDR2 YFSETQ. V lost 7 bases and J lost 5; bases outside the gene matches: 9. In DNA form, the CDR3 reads TGCGCCAGCCGACTGACTAGCGGGGCCCTAGATACGCAGTATTTT. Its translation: CASRLTSGALDTQYF.

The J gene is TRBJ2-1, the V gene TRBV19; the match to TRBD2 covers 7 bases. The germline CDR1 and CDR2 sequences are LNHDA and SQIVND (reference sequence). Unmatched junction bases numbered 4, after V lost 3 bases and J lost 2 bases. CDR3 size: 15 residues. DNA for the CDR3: TGTGCCAGTAGTATGGCCAGCGGGGCCTACAATGAGCAGTTCTTC. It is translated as CASSMASGAYNEQFF.

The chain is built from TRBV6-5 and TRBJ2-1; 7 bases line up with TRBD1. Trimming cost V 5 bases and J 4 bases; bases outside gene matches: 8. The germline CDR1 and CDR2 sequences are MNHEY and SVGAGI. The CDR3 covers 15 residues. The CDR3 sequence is CASSPGTVKYNEQFF. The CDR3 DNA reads TGTGCCAGCAGTCCCGGGACAGTAAAGTACAATGAGCAGTTCTTC.

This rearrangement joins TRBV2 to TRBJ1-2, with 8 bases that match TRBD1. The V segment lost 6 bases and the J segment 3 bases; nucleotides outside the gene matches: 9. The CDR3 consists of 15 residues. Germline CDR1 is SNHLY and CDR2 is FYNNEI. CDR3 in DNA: TGTGCCAGCAGCTCGAGGCAGGGGGCCGACTATGGCTACACCTTC. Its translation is CASSSRQGADYGYTF.

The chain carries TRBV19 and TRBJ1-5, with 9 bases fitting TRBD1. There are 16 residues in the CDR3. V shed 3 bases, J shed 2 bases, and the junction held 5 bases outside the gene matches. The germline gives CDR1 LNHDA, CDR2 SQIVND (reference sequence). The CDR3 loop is CASSITGGEGNQPQHF. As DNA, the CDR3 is TGTGCCAGTAGTATTACAGGGGGCGAGGGCAATCAGCCCCAGCATTTT.

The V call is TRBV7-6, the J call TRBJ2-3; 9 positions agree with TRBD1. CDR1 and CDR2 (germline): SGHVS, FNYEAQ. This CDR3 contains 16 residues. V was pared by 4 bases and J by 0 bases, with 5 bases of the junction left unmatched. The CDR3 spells CASSSSQGASTDTQYF. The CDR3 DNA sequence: TGTGCCAGCAGCTCATCACAGGGGGCCAGCACAGATACGCAGTATTTT.

The CDR3 nucleotides read TGCGCCAGCAGTGGGACAGACGAGCAGTACTTC. Protein product: CASSGTDEQYF. The chain combines TRBV10-2 with TRBJ2-7; TRBD1 is a possible D gene (6 bases). The CDR3 is 11 residues long. V was cut by 4 bases and J by 5 bases, with 6 bases left in between. Germline CDR1 and CDR2: WSHSY and SAAADI.

CDR3 sequence (DNA): TGTGCCACCAGCACGGGACAGGGTAACACTGAAGCTTTCTTT. The encoded protein is CATSTGQGNTEAFF. This chain joins TRBV15 and TRBJ1-1; TRBD1 matches at 9 bases. Germline V lookup: CDR1 LNHNV, CDR2 YYDKDF (reference sequence). V shed 4 bases and J 2 bases; nucleotides not matched to a gene: 2. The CDR3 is 14 amino acids. Full variable domain (remainder filled in from reference TRBV15 and TRBJ1-1): DAMVIQNPRYQVTQFGKPVTLSCSQTLNHNVMYWYQQKSSQAPKLLFHYYDKDFNNEADTPDNFQSRRPNTSFCFLDIRSPGLGDTAMYLCATSTGQGNTEAFFGQGTRLTVV.